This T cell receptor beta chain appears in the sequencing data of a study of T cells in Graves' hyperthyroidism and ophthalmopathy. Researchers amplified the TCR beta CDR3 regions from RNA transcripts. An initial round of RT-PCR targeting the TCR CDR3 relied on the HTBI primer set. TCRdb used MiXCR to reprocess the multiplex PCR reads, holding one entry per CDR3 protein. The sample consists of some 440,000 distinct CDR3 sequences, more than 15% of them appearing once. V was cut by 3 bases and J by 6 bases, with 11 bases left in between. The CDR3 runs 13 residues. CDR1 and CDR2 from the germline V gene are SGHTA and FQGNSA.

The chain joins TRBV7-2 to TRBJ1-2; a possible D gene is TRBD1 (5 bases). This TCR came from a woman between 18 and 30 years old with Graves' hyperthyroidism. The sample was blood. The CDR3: CASSLEGSHGYTF. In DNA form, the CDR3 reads TGTGCCAGCAGCTTGGAGGGGAGTCATGGCTACACCTTC.